This TCR beta chain was observed in a study of T cells in Graves' hyperthyroidism and ophthalmopathy. The overall study: Before treatment of any kind, peripheral blood was taken at initial diagnosis.

This clonotype was counted ten times or more. Exclusions: uncontrolled infection, other autoimmune disease, pregnancy, lactation. There were TCR beta CDR3 regions amplified from RNA transcripts. The HTBI primer set was used in a first-round RT-PCR of the TCR CDR3. TCRdb itself ran the multiplex PCR reads through MiXCR, one entry per CDR3 protein. Of 600,000 or so distinct CDR3 sequences listed, 14% are singletons. The V gene lost 0 bases and the J gene lost 3 bases, with 6 bases spanning the gap. The CDR3 length is 15 residues. The germline V gene has CDR1 LNHNV and CDR2 YYDKDF (reference sequence). The sequenced sample was blood. The TCR comes from a young woman with Graves' ophthalmopathy. This chain links TRBV15 with TRBJ1-6, with D possibly matching TRBD1 (5 bases). In nucleotides, the CDR3 is TGTGCCACCAGCAGAGAGACAGACTATAATTCACCCCTCCACTTT. This codes for CATSRETDYNSPLHF.